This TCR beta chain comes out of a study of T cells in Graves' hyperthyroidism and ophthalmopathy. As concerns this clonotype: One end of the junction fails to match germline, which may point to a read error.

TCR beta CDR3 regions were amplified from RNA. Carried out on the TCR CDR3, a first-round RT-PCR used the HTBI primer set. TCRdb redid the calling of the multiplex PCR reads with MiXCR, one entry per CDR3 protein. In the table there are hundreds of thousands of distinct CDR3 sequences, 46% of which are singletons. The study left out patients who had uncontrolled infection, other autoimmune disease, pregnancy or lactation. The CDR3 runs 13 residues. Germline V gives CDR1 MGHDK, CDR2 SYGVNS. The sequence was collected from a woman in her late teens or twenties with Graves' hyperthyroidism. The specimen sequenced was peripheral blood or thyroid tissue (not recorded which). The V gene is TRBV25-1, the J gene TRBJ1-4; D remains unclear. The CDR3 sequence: CAISDLRDEKLFF. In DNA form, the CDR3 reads TGTGCCATCAGTGATCTCCGGGATGAAAAACTGTTTTTT.